A selection of T cell receptor beta chains follows, all from one sample in a study of beta chain features in type 1 diabetes. Profiled with immunoSEQ multiplex PCR; TCRdb holds only in-frame clones, not every one. In the table there are 130,000 or so clones, about 8.7% of which are singletons. The sample taken for sequencing was central memory CD4+ T cells from blood. The receptor set was obtained from a man aged 18 to 30 in good health. The CDR3 runs from the conserved cysteine through the conserved F or W. D genes are given only for firm matches. Expanded clones get a size class; other rows say once, few or many, or leave the size out.

J gene | clone size | D gene | V gene | CDR3 protein | CDR3 DNA
TRBJ2-7 | NA | TRBD2 | TRBV7-2 | CASIDAAGGPYEQYF | TGTGCCAGCATCGATGCGGCGGGGGGGCCATACGAGCAGTACTTC
TRBJ1-2 | few | NA | TRBV9 | CASSPQGGINYGYTF | TGTGCCAGCAGCCCCCAGGGAGGGATCAACTATGGCTACACCTTC
TRBJ2-5 | NA | TRBD1 | TRBV5-1 | CASRLGQGRETQYF | TGCGCCAGCAGATTGGGACAGGGTAGGGAGACCCAGTACTTC
TRBJ1-4 | NA | TRBD1 | TRBV10-3 | CATKGPGQPNEKLFF | TGTGCCACCAAGGGCCCGGGACAGCCCAATGAAAAACTGTTTTTT
TRBJ2-3 | NA | TRBD2 | TRBV4-3 | CASSPTQGAGGTDTQYF | TGCGCCAGCAGCCCCACCCAGGGTGCGGGGGGGACAGATACGCAGTATTTT
TRBJ2-3 | NA | TRBD2 | TRBV7-2 | CASSFMREGDTQYF | TGTGCCAGCAGCTTTATGAGGGAGGGGGATACGCAGTATTTT
TRBJ2-7 | NA | TRBD1 | TRBV11-2 | CASSLVGTGRDEQYF | TGTGCCAGCAGCTTAGTTGGGACAGGGAGGGACGAGCAGTACTTC
TRBJ2-5 | NA | NA | TRBV5-6 | CASSPVWLQETQYF | TGTGCCAGCAGCCCAGTTTGGCTTCAAGAGACCCAGTACTTC
TRBJ1-1 | NA | TRBD1 | TRBV5-1 | CASSFRTGNTEAFF | TGCGCCAGCAGCTTTAGGACAGGGAACACTGAAGCTTTCTTT
TRBJ1-5 | NA | TRBD1 | TRBV5-1 | CASSTGQGTQPQHF | TGCGCCAGCAGCACGGGACAGGGCACTCAGCCCCAGCATTTT
TRBJ2-1 | NA | TRBD2 | TRBV29-1 | CSVGGLAGEHNEQFF | TGCAGCGTTGGGGGCCTAGCGGGGGAACACAATGAGCAGTTCTTC
TRBJ1-6 | NA | NA | TRBV4-2 | CASSQDGSGARGSPLHF | TGTGCCAGCAGCCAAGATGGGTCTGGGGCCCGAGGTTCACCCCTCCACTTT
TRBJ2-3 | few | TRBD2 | TRBV7-2 | CASSIGLAGSVDTQYF | TGTGCCAGCAGCATAGGACTAGCGGGGAGCGTGGATACGCAGTATTTT
TRBJ2-7 | once | TRBD1 | TRBV7-3 | CASSLVSGQATFEQYF | TGTGCCAGCAGCTTAGTATCCGGACAGGCAACCTTCGAGCAGTACTTC
TRBJ1-2 | few | NA | TRBV7-2 | CASSQAFVSAGNYGYTF | TGTGCCAGCAGCCAAGCTTTTGTCAGCGCAGGGAACTATGGCTACACCTTC
TRBJ2-1 | few | TRBD1 | TRBV11-2 | CASSLAQGSGEQFF | TGTGCCAGCAGCTTAGCACAGGGGTCGGGTGAGCAGTTCTTC
TRBJ1-6 | few | NA | TRBV5-1 | CASSEGQSPLHF | TGCGCCAGCAGCGAGGGACAATCACCCCTCCACTTT
TRBJ2-7 | NA | NA | TRBV14 | CASSQWETFGSEQYF | TGTGCCAGCAGCCAATGGGAGACTTTCGGATCCGAGCAGTACTTC
TRBJ1-5 | few | NA | TRBV6-5 | CASSRASSNQPQHF | TGTGCCAGCTCCAGGGCAAGTAGCAATCAGCCCCAGCATTTT
TRBJ2-3 | few | NA | TRBV9 | CASSVTAASTDTQYF | TGTGCCAGCAGCGTGACAGCCGCTAGCACAGATACGCAGTATTTT
TRBJ2-1 | NA | TRBD1 | TRBV6-5 | CASSYGQGRRNEQFF | TGTGCCAGCAGTTACGGACAGGGGAGGCGCAATGAGCAGTTCTTC
TRBJ2-5 | NA | NA | TRBV5-1 | CASSRPGGQETQYF | TGCGCCAGCAGCCGACCAGGGGGGCAAGAGACCCAGTACTTC
TRBJ1-5 | NA | TRBD1 | TRBV7-9 | CASSRNLPGQGNQPQHF | TGTGCCAGCAGCCGAAACCTACCGGGACAGGGGAATCAGCCCCAGCATTTT
TRBJ2-1 | NA | TRBD2 | TRBV28 | CASSSTGTSGGNEQFF | TGTGCCAGCAGTTCGACAGGGACTAGCGGAGGCAATGAGCAGTTCTTC